The clone carrying this T cell receptor beta chain was seen just once. This entry comes from a study of blood T cell repertoires in COVID-19. Assay: immunoSEQ multiplex PCR; the TCRdb copy retains only in-frame clones and omits some. The sample carries a few hundred thousand clones, about 89% recorded once. The material sequenced was PBMCs or T cells enriched from blood (not recorded which). The receptor comes from a woman in her thirties or forties who had recovered from COVID-19.

CDR3: CASSQDEFGGALSYNEQFF. The CDR3, as DNA: TGTGCCAGCAGCCAAGATGAGTTCGGGGGGGCTCTGTCCTACAATGAGCAGTTCTTC. The chain carries TRBV3-1 (or the pseudogene TRBV3-2) and TRBJ2-1, with 8 bases lining up with TRBD2. The CDR3 runs to 19 residues. The V and J ends lost 0 bases and 1 base, in that order; junction bases with no gene match: 11. The germline V gene encodes CDR1 LGHDT and CDR2 YNNKEL (reference sequence).